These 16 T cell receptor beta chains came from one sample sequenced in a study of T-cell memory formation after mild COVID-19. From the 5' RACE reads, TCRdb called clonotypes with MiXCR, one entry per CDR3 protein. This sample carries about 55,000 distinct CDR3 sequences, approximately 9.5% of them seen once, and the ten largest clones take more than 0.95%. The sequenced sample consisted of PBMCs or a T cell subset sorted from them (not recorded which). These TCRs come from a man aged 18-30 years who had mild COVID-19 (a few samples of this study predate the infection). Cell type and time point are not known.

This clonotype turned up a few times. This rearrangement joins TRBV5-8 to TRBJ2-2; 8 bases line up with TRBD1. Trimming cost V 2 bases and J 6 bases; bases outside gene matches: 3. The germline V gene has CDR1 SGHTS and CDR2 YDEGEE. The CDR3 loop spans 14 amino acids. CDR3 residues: CASSLGQGPGELFF. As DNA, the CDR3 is TGTGCCAGCAGCTTAGGACAGGGTCCCGGGGAGCTGTTTTTT. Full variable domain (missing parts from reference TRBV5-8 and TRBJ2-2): EAGVTQSPTHLIKTRGQQATLRCSPISGHTSVYWYQQALGLGLQFLLWYDEGEERNRGNFPPRFSGRQFPNYSSELNVNALELEDSALYLCASSLGQGPGELFFGEGSRLTVL.

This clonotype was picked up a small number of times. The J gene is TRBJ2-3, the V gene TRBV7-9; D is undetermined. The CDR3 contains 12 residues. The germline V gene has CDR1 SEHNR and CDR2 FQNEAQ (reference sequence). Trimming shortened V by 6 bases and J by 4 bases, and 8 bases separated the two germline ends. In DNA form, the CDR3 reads TGTGCCAGCAGATACGGTCCAGATACGCAGTATTTT. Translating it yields CASRYGPDTQYF.

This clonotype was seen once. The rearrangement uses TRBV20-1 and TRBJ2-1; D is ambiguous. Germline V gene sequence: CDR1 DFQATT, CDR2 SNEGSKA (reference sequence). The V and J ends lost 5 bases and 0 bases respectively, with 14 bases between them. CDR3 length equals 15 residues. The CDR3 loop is CSARQMASSYNEQFF. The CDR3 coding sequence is TGCAGTGCTCGTCAGATGGCAAGCTCCTACAATGAGCAGTTCTTC.

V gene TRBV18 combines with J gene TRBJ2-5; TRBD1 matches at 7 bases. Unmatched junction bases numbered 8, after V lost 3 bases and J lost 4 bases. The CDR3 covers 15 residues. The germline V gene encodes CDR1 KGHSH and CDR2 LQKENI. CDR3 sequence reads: CASSPRTGGLETQYF. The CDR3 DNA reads TGTGCCAGCTCACCTCGGACAGGCGGTTTAGAGACCCAGTACTTC.

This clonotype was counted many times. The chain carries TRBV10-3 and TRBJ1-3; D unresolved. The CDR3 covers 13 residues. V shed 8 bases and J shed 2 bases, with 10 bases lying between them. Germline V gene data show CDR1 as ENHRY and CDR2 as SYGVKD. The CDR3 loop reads CAIGGVAGNTIYF. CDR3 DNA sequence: TGTGCCATCGGAGGTGTCGCTGGAAACACCATATATTTT.

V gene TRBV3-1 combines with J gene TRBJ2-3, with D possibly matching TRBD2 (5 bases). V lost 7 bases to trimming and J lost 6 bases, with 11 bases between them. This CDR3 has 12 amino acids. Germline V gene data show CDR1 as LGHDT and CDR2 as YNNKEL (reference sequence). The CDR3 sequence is CASTSPGDTQYF. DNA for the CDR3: TGTGCCAGCACCTCCCCGGGGGATACGCAGTATTTT.

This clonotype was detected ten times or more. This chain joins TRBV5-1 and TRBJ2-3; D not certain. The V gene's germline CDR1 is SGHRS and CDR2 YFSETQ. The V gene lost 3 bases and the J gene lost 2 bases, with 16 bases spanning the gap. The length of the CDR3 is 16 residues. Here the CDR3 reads CASSSGAQSITDTQYF. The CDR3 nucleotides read TGCGCCAGCAGCTCTGGTGCGCAGTCGATCACAGATACGCAGTATTTT. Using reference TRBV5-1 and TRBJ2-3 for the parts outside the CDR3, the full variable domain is KAGVTQTPRYLIKTRGQQVTLSCSPISGHRSVSWYQQTPGQGLQFLFEYFSETQRNKGNFPGRFSGRQFSNSRSEMNVSTLELGDSALYLCASSSGAQSITDTQYFGPGTRLTVL.

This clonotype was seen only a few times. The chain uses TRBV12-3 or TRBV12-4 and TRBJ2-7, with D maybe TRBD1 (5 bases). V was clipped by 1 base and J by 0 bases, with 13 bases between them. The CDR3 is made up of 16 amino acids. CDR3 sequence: CASSLGWGSSSYEQYV. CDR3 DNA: TGTGCCAGCAGTTTAGGGTGGGGCAGCAGCTCCTACGAGCAGTACGTC.

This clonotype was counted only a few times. The CDR3 region is CASSSGGALETQYF. The CDR3 bases are TGTGCCAGCAGTAGCGGGGGGGCCCTAGAGACCCAGTACTTC. The V and J genes are TRBV12-3 or TRBV12-4 and TRBJ2-5, with 10 bases lining up with TRBD2. This CDR3 spans 14 amino acids. Unmatched junction bases numbered 4, after V lost 5 bases and J lost 4 bases.

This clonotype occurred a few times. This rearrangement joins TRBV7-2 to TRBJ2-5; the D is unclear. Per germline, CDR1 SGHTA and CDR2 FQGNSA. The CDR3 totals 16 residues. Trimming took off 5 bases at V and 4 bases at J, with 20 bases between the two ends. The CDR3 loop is CASSPARSVLGETQYF. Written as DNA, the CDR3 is TGTGCCAGCAGCCCAGCCCGGTCGGTTTTGGGAGAGACCCAGTACTTC.

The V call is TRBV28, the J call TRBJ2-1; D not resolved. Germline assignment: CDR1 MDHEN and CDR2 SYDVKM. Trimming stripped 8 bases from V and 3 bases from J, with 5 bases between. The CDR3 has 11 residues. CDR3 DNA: TGTGCCAGCGGGTACTACAATGAGCAGTTCTTC. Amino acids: CASGYYNEQFF.

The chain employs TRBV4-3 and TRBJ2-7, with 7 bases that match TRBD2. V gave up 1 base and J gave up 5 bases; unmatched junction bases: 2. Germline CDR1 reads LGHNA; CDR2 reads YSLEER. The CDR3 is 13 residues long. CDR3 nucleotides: TGCGCCAGCAGCCAAGGCGGGGGTGACGAGCAGTACTTC. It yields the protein CASSQGGGDEQYF.

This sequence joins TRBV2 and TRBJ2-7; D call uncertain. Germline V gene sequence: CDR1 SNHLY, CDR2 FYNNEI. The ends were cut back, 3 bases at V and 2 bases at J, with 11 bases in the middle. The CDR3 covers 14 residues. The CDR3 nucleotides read TGTGCCAGCAGTGAGGGCCATTCTACCTACGAGCAGTACTTC. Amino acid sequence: CASSEGHSTYEQYF.

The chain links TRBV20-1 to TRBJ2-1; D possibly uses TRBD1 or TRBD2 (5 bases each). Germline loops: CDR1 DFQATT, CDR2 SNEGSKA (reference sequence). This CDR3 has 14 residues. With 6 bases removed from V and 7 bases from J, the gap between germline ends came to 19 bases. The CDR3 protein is CSARRGPATNEQFF. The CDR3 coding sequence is TGCAGTGCAAGACGGGGCCCCGCTACAAATGAGCAGTTCTTC.

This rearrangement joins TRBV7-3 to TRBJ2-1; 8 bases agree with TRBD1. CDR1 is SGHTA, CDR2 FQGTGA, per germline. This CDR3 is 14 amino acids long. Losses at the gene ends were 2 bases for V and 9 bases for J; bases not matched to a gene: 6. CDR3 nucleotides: TGTGCCAGCAGCTTAGGGACAGGAAATCCTGAGCAGTTCTTC. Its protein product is CASSLGTGNPEQFF. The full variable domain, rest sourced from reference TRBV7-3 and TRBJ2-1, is GAGVSQTPSNKVTEKGKYVELRCDPISGHTALYWYRQSLGQGPEFLIYFQGTGAADDSGLPNDRFFAVRPEGSVSTLKIQRTERGDSAVYLCASSLGTGNPEQFFGPGTRLTVL.

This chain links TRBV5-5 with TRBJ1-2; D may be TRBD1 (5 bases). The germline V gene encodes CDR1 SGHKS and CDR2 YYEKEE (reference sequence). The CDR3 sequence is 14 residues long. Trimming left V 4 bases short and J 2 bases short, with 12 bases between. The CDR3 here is CASSLIAGNYGYTF. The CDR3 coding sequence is TGTGCCAGCAGCCTAATTGCAGGGAACTATGGCTACACCTTC.